The source of this T cell receptor beta chain is a study of cytomegalovirus exposure and HLA in healthy donors. General study findings and limits: First-cohort TCR clusters tended to co-occur in the roughly 120 validation repertoires, a later analysis found. Rarity characterized most TCR sequences, yet some public TCRs appeared in many donors. Both high specificity and high sensitivity reportedly marked the classifier's diagnosis of cytomegalovirus status.

Of note for this clone: As yet, its antigen is unknown.

The assay was immunoSEQ multiplex PCR, and TCRdb's table has in-frame clones only and misses some. This table holds about 120,000 clones, approximately 95% found once. The CDR3 has 17 amino acids. Germline trimming cut 3 bases from V and 2 bases from J; bases unmatched to any gene: 8. CDR1 and CDR2 from the germline V gene are SGDLS and YYNGEE. The sample comprised PBMCs. The sequence was obtained from a man between 18 and 29 years old in good health and CMV-seronegative. The chain couples TRBV9 to TRBJ2-6; 7 bases align to TRBD1. Written as DNA, the CDR3 is TGTGCCAGCAGCGCTAGCATAACAGGGGCTGGGGCCAACGTCCTGACTTTC. The encoded protein is CASSASITGAGANVLTF. The full variable domain, completed using reference TRBV9 and TRBJ2-6, is DSGVTQTPKHLITATGQRVTLRCSPRSGDLSVYWYQQSLDQGLQFLIQYYNGEERAKGNILERFSAQQFPDLHSELNLSSLELGDSALYFCASSASITGAGANVLTFGAGSRLTVL.